These 20 T cell receptor beta chains came from one sample sequenced in a study of T cell repertoires in cytomegalovirus infection. MiXCR, applied by TCRdb to the reads, yields one record per CDR3 protein. The sample has 400,000 to 600,000 distinct CDR3 sequences, about 42% seen once; the top ten hold around 45%. Their antigens remain unidentified. The starting material was cultured PBMCs, obtained from culture after CMV antigen stimulation. These receptor sequences come from a human donor in good health (CMV status not recorded). Some clones in this sample may be carry-over from other donors' samples.

V and J are TRBV5-3 and TRBJ1-2; TRBD1 might be the D (6 bases). TRBV5-3 is noted as an ORF with a role that remains uncertain. This CDR3 spans 12 amino acids. Deletions cut 8 bases from V and 7 bases from J, with 15 bases between. The CDR3 DNA is TGTGCCAGCAGCCCCCTAGGGGGTGGCTACACCTTC. It is translated as CASSPLGGGYTF.

In its sample, this clonotype was seen a few times. The chain recombines TRBV6-1 with TRBJ1-3; 7 bases are shared with TRBD1. CDR1 is MNHNS, CDR2 SASEGT, per germline. This CDR3 contains 14 residues. Trimming cost V 10 bases and J 0 bases; bases outside gene matches: 6. The CDR3 DNA is TGTGCCACGGGACAGCCGAGCTCTGGAAACACCATATATTTT. It translates to CATGQPSSGNTIYF.

V gene TRBV4-2 combines with J gene TRBJ2-5; 11 bases are a match to TRBD2. Germline V gene data show CDR1 as LGHNA and CDR2 as YNFKEQ. With V trimmed by 0 bases and J by 0 bases, 9 bases remained unmatched. CDR3 size: 19 residues. The CDR3 loop reads CASSQDTLAGGLYQETQYF. The CDR3 DNA follows: TGTGCCAGCAGCCAAGATACCCTAGCGGGGGGATTGTACCAAGAGACCCAGTACTTC.

The chain combines TRBV18 with TRBJ2-5; the D is unclear. The CDR3 is made up of 14 amino acids. The germline V gene has CDR1 KGHSH and CDR2 LQKENI. V lost 3 bases, J lost 5 bases, and 13 bases lay in between. CDR3: CASSPLGMDETQYF. The CDR3 region has the DNA TGTGCCAGCTCACCCCTAGGTATGGACGAGACCCAGTACTTC.

This CDR3 reads CSATPVRSGPKNIQYF. CDR3 bases: TGCAGTGCCACCCCCGTCAGGAGTGGTCCCAAAAACATTCAGTACTTC. J is TRBJ2-4 and V is TRBV20-1; no definite D call. The V and J ends lost 6 bases and 2 bases respectively, with 20 bases between them. The CDR3 sequence is 16 residues long. Germline-derived CDR1 and CDR2 are DFQATT and SNEGSKA (reference sequence).

Only a few counts were recorded for this clonotype. This sequence joins TRBV12-3 or TRBV12-4 and TRBJ2-2; TRBD2 might be the D (6 bases). Trimming took off 3 bases at V and 6 bases at J, with 11 bases between the two ends. CDR3 length: 14 amino acids. This chain's CDR3 is CASSFARRAGELFF. CDR3 DNA sequence: TGTGCCAGCAGTTTCGCGCGGAGGGCCGGGGAGCTGTTTTTT.

This clonotype was seen only once. V usage is TRBV9 and J usage is TRBJ2-1; 11 positions agree with TRBD1. V dropped 1 base and J dropped 4; count of bases not matched to a gene: 4. The CDR3 is 16 amino acids. Germline V lookup: CDR1 SGDLS, CDR2 YYNGEE. DNA of the CDR3: TGTGCCAGCAGCGTATTGGGGACAGGGGGTTACAATGAGCAGTTCTTC. Protein sequence: CASSVLGTGGYNEQFF. Full variable domain (remainder filled in from reference TRBV9 and TRBJ2-1): DSGVTQTPKHLITATGQRVTLRCSPRSGDLSVYWYQQSLDQGLQFLIQYYNGEERAKGNILERFSAQQFPDLHSELNLSSLELGDSALYFCASSVLGTGGYNEQFFGPGTRLTVL.

This clonotype was detected once. This chain joins TRBV7-6 and TRBJ2-1; 7 bases align to TRBD1. The CDR3 has 15 residues. The ends lost 5 bases at V and 3 bases at J; junction bases unmatched: 7. Germline CDR1 is SGHVS and CDR2 is FNYEAQ. This chain's CDR3 is CASSGRDSSYNEQFF. Written as DNA, the CDR3 is TGTGCCAGCAGCGGCCGGGACAGTAGCTACAATGAGCAGTTCTTC.

This chain joins TRBV7-2 and TRBJ2-1; TRBD2 is a possible D gene (6 bases). Between the trimmed V and J ends, which lost 8 bases and 5 bases, there was a span of 13 bases. This CDR3 has 13 residues. Germline lookup yields CDR1 SGHTA and CDR2 FQGNSA. DNA for the CDR3: TGTGCCAGCCGGGTAGCGGCCAACAATGAGCAGTTCTTC. This codes for CASRVAANNEQFF.

The chain uses TRBV15 and TRBJ2-7, with D possibly TRBD2 on 6 matching bases. The germline gives CDR1 LNHNV, CDR2 YYDKDF (reference sequence). The V end lost 0 bases, the J end lost 5 bases, and 11 bases lay between the germline ends. This CDR3 has 14 residues. For the CDR3, the DNA is TGTGCCACCAGCAGAGATCGGGGGAATCACGAGCAGTACTTC. Amino acids: CATSRDRGNHEQYF.

This chain uses TRBV11-2 with TRBJ1-2, with D unclear. The CDR3 contains 13 residues. Germline loops: CDR1 SGHAT, CDR2 FQNNGV. V was shortened by 3 bases and J by 6 bases, with 11 bases between the two germline ends. In DNA form, the CDR3 reads TGTGCCAGCAGCTTCGGTAGGGTGAATGGCTACACCTTC. This gives the protein CASSFGRVNGYTF.

CDR3 residues: CASSEATGAGSPLHF. CDR3 nucleotides: TGTGCCAGCAGTGAAGCGACCGGGGCTGGTTCACCCCTCCACTTT. The chain uses TRBV2 and TRBJ1-6; D possibly corresponds to TRBD1 (5 bases). Germline V gene sequence: CDR1 SNHLY, CDR2 FYNNEI. Trimming stripped 0 bases from V and 9 bases from J, with 12 bases between. The CDR3 extends over 15 amino acids.

Only a few counts were recorded for this clonotype. The chain has TRBV7-9 and TRBJ2-7; 11 nucleotides line up with TRBD2. This CDR3 is built from 15 residues. V lost 4 bases and J lost 2; bases outside the gene matches: 4. Germline-derived CDR1 and CDR2 are SEHNR and FQNEAQ (reference sequence). This CDR3 is CASSSPSGRTYEQYF. The CDR3 DNA follows: TGTGCCAGCAGCTCCCCTAGCGGGAGGACCTACGAGCAGTACTTC.

This clonotype was detected once. This chain links TRBV13 with TRBJ2-3; tentatively, D is TRBD2 (6 bases). V was cut by 2 bases and J by 2 bases, with 14 bases left in between. The CDR3 has 16 residues. Germline CDR1 PRHDT, CDR2 FYEKMQ (reference sequence). The CDR3 loop is CASSLRGKVTTDTQYF. The CDR3 DNA sequence: TGTGCCAGCAGCTTACGGGGGAAGGTCACCACAGATACGCAGTATTTT. Drawing the rest from reference TRBV13 and TRBJ2-3, the complete variable domain is AAGVIQSPRHLIKEKRETATLKCYPIPRHDTVYWYQQGPGQDPQFLISFYEKMQSDKGSIPDRFSAQQFSDYHSELNMSSLELGDSALYFCASSLRGKVTTDTQYFGPGTRLTVL.

V usage is TRBV7-2 and J usage is TRBJ2-7, with 8 bases lining up with TRBD2. Losses at the gene ends were 7 bases for V and 2 bases for J; bases not matched to a gene: 7. The CDR3 contains 14 residues. The germline V gene has CDR1 SGHTA and CDR2 FQGNSA. CDR3 bases: TGTGCCAGCACCCGGGTAGCGGGAACCTACGAGCAGTACTTC. This translates into CASTRVAGTYEQYF. The complete variable domain, with remaining parts taken from reference TRBV7-2 and TRBJ2-7, reads GAGVSQSPSNKVTEKGKDVELRCDPISGHTALYWYRQSLGQGLEFLIYFQGNSAPDKSGLPSDRFSAERTGGSVSTLTIQRTQQEDSAVYLCASTRVAGTYEQYFGPGTRLTVT.

J is TRBJ2-3 and V is TRBV7-8, with 7 bases identical to TRBD2. V dropped 5 bases and J dropped 1; count of bases not matched to a gene: 3. In germline, CDR1 is SGHVS, CDR2 FQNEAQ. The CDR3 length is 14 residues. The CDR3 reads CASSPTSGTDTQYF. Here the CDR3 DNA reads TGTGCCAGCAGCCCCACTAGCGGCACAGATACGCAGTATTTT.

This clonotype was recorded once. The chain couples TRBV5-4 to TRBJ2-3; 10 bases match TRBD2. V trimming: 4 bases; J trimming: 3 bases; junction bases outside the gene matches: 5. Germline CDR1 and CDR2: SGHNT and YYREEE (reference sequence). The CDR3 extends over 15 amino acids. CDR3 region: CASSRYSGGTDTQYF. DNA of the CDR3: TGTGCCAGCAGCCGCTATAGCGGGGGGACAGATACGCAGTATTTT. Drawing the rest from reference TRBV5-4 and TRBJ2-3, the complete variable domain is ETGVTQSPTHLIKTRGQQVTLRCSSQSGHNTVSWYQQALGQGPQFIFQYYREEENGRGNFPPRFSGLQFPNYSSELNVNALELDDSALYLCASSRYSGGTDTQYFGPGTRLTVL.

This clonotype was counted only a few times. The V gene is TRBV12-3 or TRBV12-4, the J gene TRBJ1-5, with TRBD1 matching over 7 bases. This CDR3 contains 14 residues. Trimming at V came to 5 bases and at J to 7 bases, leaving 8 bases not matched to a gene. The CDR3 here is CASSRGRNRQPQHF. The CDR3 bases are TGTGCCAGCAGTAGGGGGCGAAACCGGCAGCCCCAGCATTTT.

V gene TRBV12-3 or TRBV12-4 combines with J gene TRBJ2-1; D is unresolved. This CDR3 is built from 13 residues. Between the trimmed V and J ends, which lost 5 bases and 4 bases, there was a span of 9 bases. CDR3 amino acids: CASSPYPYNEQFF. As DNA, the CDR3 is TGTGCCAGCAGTCCCTATCCATACAATGAGCAGTTCTTC.

This clonotype turned up a few times. This sequence joins TRBV9 and TRBJ1-1; no firm D call. The germline gives CDR1 SGDLS, CDR2 YYNGEE. Trimming cost V 1 base and J 5 bases, with 15 bases left between them. The CDR3 is made up of 15 amino acids. The CDR3 spells CASSVFPGRVTEAFF. The CDR3 DNA is TGTGCCAGCAGCGTATTCCCAGGACGGGTGACTGAAGCTTTCTTT.